Presented here are 3 T cell receptor beta chains from one specimen sequenced in a study of PD-1 blockade in classical Hodgkin lymphoma. Brentuximab vedotin exposure varied, and every patient relapsed after autologous stem cell transplantation. TCRdb's copy holds only in-frame clones and misses some; the assay was immunoSEQ multiplex PCR. The sample includes tens of thousands of clones, roughly 76% of them seen just once. The sample was peripheral blood mononuclear cells (PBMCs), taken before the second cycle of nivolumab. The source is a human donor with classical Hodgkin lymphoma.

The chain is built from TRBV6-6 and TRBJ1-4; D ambiguous. This CDR3 has 13 amino acids. The ends were cut back, 2 bases at V and 8 bases at J, with 9 bases in the middle. Germline CDR1 reads MNHNY; CDR2 reads SVGAGI (reference sequence). The CDR3 nucleotides read TGTGCCAGCAGTTACGGGGTTAGGGAAAAACTGTTTTTT. Amino acids: CASSYGVREKLFF.

The chain carries TRBV6-4 and TRBJ1-5; possibly TRBD1 for D (5 bases). CDR1 and CDR2 from the germline V gene are MRHNA and SNTAGT. V was trimmed by 8 bases and J by 4 bases, leaving 18 bases between them. The CDR3 has 15 residues. The CDR3 bases are TGTGCCAGCCCCAATCTCCGGGACGGAAATCAGCCCCAGCATTTT. This translates into CASPNLRDGNQPQHF.

The chain joins TRBV28 to TRBJ2-7; no clear D gene. V dropped 3 bases and J dropped 6 bases, with 15 bases sitting between them. CDR3 length: 14 amino acids. Germline V gene lookup returns CDR1 MDHEN and CDR2 SYDVKM. For the CDR3, the DNA is TGTGCCAGCAGTTTGCCGCGTGGTATCGGCGAGCAGTACTTC. This sequence encodes CASSLPRGIGEQYF.